This TCR beta chain is drawn from a study of T-cell memory formation after mild COVID-19. Study-wide context: TCR clusters were mostly donor specific.

A single record per CDR3 protein comes from TCRdb applying MiXCR to the 5' RACE reads. The sample lists tens of thousands of distinct CDR3 sequences, over 20% occurring once. The V end was cut by 3 bases, the J end by 2 bases, with 10 bases between. The CDR3 is 14 residues long. Germline CDR1 and CDR2: MGHRA and YSYEKL. The sequence was obtained from an adult who had mild COVID-19 (a few samples of this study predate the infection). Cell type and time point are not known. The gene calls are TRBV4-1 and TRBJ1-2; no firm D call. The sequencing input was PBMCs or a T cell subset sorted from them (not recorded which). The DNA for the CDR3 is TGCGCCAGCAGCCATCACACCGGAAACTATGGCTACACCTTC. It yields the protein CASSHHTGNYGYTF.